Presented here are 10 T cell receptor beta chains from one specimen sequenced in a study of blood T cell repertoires in COVID-19. TCRdb keeps only in-frame clones here, not all; method: immunoSEQ multiplex PCR. The data hold fewer than 300,000 clones, with over 75% observed a single time. Material: peripheral blood. All receptors derive from a man over 45 with COVID-19, enrolled during active disease.

The chain couples TRBV5-1 to TRBJ2-7, with D possibly matching TRBD2 (5 bases). The CDR3 spans 14 residues. From germline, CDR1 is SGHRS and CDR2 YFSETQ. V dropped 1 base and J dropped 3 bases, with 11 bases sitting between them. The CDR3 DNA reads TGCGCCAGCAGCTTGACCCTAGAGGGCTACGAGCAGTACTTC. Translation: CASSLTLEGYEQYF.

The V gene is TRBV29-1, the J gene TRBJ2-5; D perhaps matches TRBD2 (5 bases). The CDR3 sequence is 12 residues long. Germline values: CDR1 SQVTM, CDR2 ANQGSEA. V lost 6 bases to trimming and J lost 4 bases, with 12 bases between them. This CDR3 reads CSVARESETQYF. The CDR3 nucleotides read TGCAGCGTGGCTCGGGAATCAGAGACCCAGTACTTC.

The chain uses TRBV7-8 and TRBJ2-7; D is perhaps TRBD2 (6 bases). Between the trimmed V and J ends, which lost 2 bases and 5 bases, there was a span of 13 bases. The CDR3 spans 14 residues. Germline CDR1 SGHVS, CDR2 FQNEAQ. The CDR3 spells CASSLRLASNEQYF. The CDR3 DNA sequence: TGTGCCAGCAGCTTAAGGCTAGCGAGCAACGAGCAGTACTTC.

The CDR3 here is CAPRDTQYF. DNA for the CDR3: TGTGCCCCTCGGGATACGCAGTATTTT. This rearrangement joins TRBV5-3 to TRBJ2-3; D not resolved. TRBV5-3 is identified as an open reading frame with a role that is uncertain. The CDR3 runs to 9 residues. V was clipped by 10 bases and J by 6 bases, with 6 bases between them.

V usage is TRBV4-3 and J usage is TRBJ1-4; D is uncertain. This CDR3 comprises 14 residues. CDR1 is LGHNA and CDR2 is YSLEER in the germline V gene. Trimming shortened V by 5 bases and J by 0 bases, and 7 bases separated the two germline ends. The CDR3 region is CASSVHPTNEKLFF. The CDR3 nucleotides read TGCGCCAGCAGCGTACATCCAACTAATGAAAAACTGTTTTTT.

CDR3 nucleotides: TGTGCCAGCAGTGAATTGGGGGCTAGAACTGAAGCTTTCTTT. It yields the protein CASSELGARTEAFF. V is TRBV2 and J is TRBJ1-1; a weak D match, TRBD1 (6 bases). CDR1 and CDR2 (germline): SNHLY, FYNNEI. This CDR3 is 14 amino acids long. V was trimmed by 2 bases and J by 5 bases, leaving 12 bases between them.

This sequence joins TRBV24-1 and TRBJ2-6; no clear D. Germline assignment: CDR1 KGHDR and CDR2 SFDVKD. The CDR3 has 15 residues. V lost 3 bases, J lost 0 bases, and 5 bases lay in between. CDR3 coding DNA: TGTGCCACCAGTGATCCCCGCTCTGGGGCCAACGTCCTGACTTTC. Protein sequence: CATSDPRSGANVLTF.

The chain is built from TRBV7-2 and TRBJ2-7; D is undetermined. Per germline, CDR1 SGHTA and CDR2 FQGNSA. V lost 6 bases, J lost 5 bases, and 14 bases lay in between. The CDR3 is 13 amino acids. The CDR3 nucleotides are TGTGCCAGCAGTACTTCTAAATACCACGAGCAGTACTTC. Amino acids: CASSTSKYHEQYF.

The chain has TRBV11-2 and TRBJ2-1; D uncertain. This CDR3 has 14 residues. Germline V gene lookup returns CDR1 SGHAT and CDR2 FQNNGV. V lost 0 bases, J lost 0 bases, and 3 bases lay in between. In DNA, the CDR3 is TGTGCCAGCAGCTTAGAGGCCTCCTACAATGAGCAGTTCTTC. Its translation: CASSLEASYNEQFF.

A single count supports this clone. The chain recombines TRBV29-1 with TRBJ1-2, with D hard to call. The CDR3 runs to 12 residues. V was pared by 6 bases and J by 0 bases, with 8 bases between. Per germline, CDR1 SQVTM and CDR2 ANQGSEA. The CDR3 DNA reads TGCAGCGTACAGTCAGCTAACTATGGCTACACCTTC. The encoded protein is CSVQSANYGYTF.